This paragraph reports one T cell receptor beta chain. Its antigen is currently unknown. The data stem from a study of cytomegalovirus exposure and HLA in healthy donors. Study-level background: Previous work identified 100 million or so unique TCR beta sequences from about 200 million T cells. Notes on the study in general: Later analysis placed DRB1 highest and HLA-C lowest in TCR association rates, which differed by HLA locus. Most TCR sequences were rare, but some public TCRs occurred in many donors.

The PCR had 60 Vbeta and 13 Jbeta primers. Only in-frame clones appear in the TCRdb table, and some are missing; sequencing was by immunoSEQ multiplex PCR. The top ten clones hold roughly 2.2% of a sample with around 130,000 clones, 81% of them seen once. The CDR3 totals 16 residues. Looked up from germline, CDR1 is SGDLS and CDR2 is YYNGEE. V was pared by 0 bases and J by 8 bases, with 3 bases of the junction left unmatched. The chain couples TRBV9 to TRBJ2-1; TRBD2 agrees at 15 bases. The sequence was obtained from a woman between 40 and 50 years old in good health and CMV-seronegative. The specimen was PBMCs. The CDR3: CASSVEGLAGGYEQFF. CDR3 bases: TGTGCCAGCAGCGTAGAGGGACTAGCGGGGGGTTATGAGCAGTTCTTC.